Below, one TCR beta chain is given with its context. Its antigen is unknown. V was shortened by 0 bases and J by 6 bases, with 15 bases between the two germline ends. Germline V gives CDR1 MNHNY, CDR2 SVGAGI (reference sequence). The CDR3 sequence is 15 residues long. These data come from a study of T cell repertoires in cytomegalovirus infection. Study information: Recently described HLA-C-restricted plus well-studied HLA-B-restricted CMV epitopes were used.

General study points: Summed public TCR beta family frequency identified CMV carriers bearing the relevant HLA. HLA-C-restricted, CMV-specific TCR beta clonotypes were dominant ex vivo.

TCRdb reprocessed the reads via MiXCR and lists one record per CDR3 protein. The table shows about half a million distinct CDR3 sequences, with roughly 46% occurring only once. The source of this sequence is a human donor in good health (CMV status not recorded). Some clones in this sample may be carry-over from other donors' samples. This rearrangement joins TRBV6-6 to TRBJ2-7; D is unclear. The sequencing used cultured PBMCs, collected from culture after CMV antigen stimulation. The CDR3 reads CASSYSSTLPSEQYF. For the CDR3, the DNA is TGTGCCAGCAGTTACTCGAGCACTCTTCCTAGCGAGCAGTACTTC.